This passage covers 14 T cell receptor beta chains from one sample sequenced in a study of T cells in Graves' hyperthyroidism and ophthalmopathy. TCR beta CDR3 regions were amplified from RNA transcripts. First-round RT-PCR targeting the TCR CDR3 was performed with the HTBI primer set. TCRdb re-analysed the multiplex PCR reads in MiXCR, keeping a single row per CDR3 protein. The data contain fewer than 650,000 distinct CDR3 sequences, around 13% of them singletons. Sequencing was carried out using blood. Receptors originate from a woman aged 40 to 49 with Graves' hyperthyroidism.

In nucleotides, the CDR3 is TGCGCCAGCAGCTTGAGCGGGAGACCTGGCGAGCAGTACTTC. Its protein is CASSLSGRPGEQYF. This sequence joins TRBV5-1 and TRBJ2-7; 8 bases match TRBD2. Germline assignment: CDR1 SGHRS and CDR2 YFSETQ. J gave up 6 bases and V 1 base, and 6 bases lay outside the gene matches. This CDR3 is 14 amino acids long.

This clonotype was counted a few times. The chain carries TRBV24-1 and TRBJ2-1; TRBD2 aligns across 15 bases. The CDR3 is 16 amino acids. J gave up 9 bases and V 4 bases, and 6 bases lay outside the gene matches. Germline V gene sequence: CDR1 KGHDR, CDR2 SFDVKD. CDR3 DNA sequence: TGTGCCACCAGTGACCCAGGACTAGCGGGGGGGGGTGAGCAGTTCTTC. It encodes CATSDPGLAGGGEQFF.

This clonotype was detected many times. The V gene is TRBV20-1, the J gene TRBJ2-3; 7 bases are shared with TRBD2. The V and J ends lost 0 bases and 0 bases, in that order; junction bases with no gene match: 6. The CDR3 contains 16 residues. Germline-derived CDR1 and CDR2 are DFQATT and SNEGSKA (reference sequence). CDR3 coding DNA: TGCAGTGCTAGAGATTATGCGGGACTAAGCACAGATACGCAGTATTTT. This sequence encodes CSARDYAGLSTDTQYF.

This clonotype has ten or more counts. The rearrangement joins TRBV11-2 to TRBJ2-1; D uncertain. From germline, CDR1 is SGHAT and CDR2 FQNNGV. The CDR3 length is 14 residues. V was trimmed by 4 bases and J by 11 bases, leaving 18 bases between them. The CDR3 reads CASSSVVAPQKQFF. CDR3 sequence (DNA): TGTGCCAGCAGCTCCGTGGTCGCGCCCCAGAAGCAGTTCTTC.

This clonotype was observed at least ten times. This rearrangement joins TRBV7-2 to TRBJ2-3; 7 bases match TRBD2. J lost 4 bases, V lost 0 bases, and 4 bases had no gene match. The CDR3 is made up of 15 amino acids. Germline V gives CDR1 SGHTA, CDR2 FQGNSA. The CDR3 DNA reads TGTGCCAGCAGCTTAGCGGGAGGGCCTGCAGATACGCAGTATTTT. It is translated as CASSLAGGPADTQYF.

The V call is TRBV12-3 or TRBV12-4, the J call TRBJ1-5; TRBD1 matches at 8 bases. The CDR3 extends over 15 amino acids. Trimming cost V 6 bases and J 1 base; bases outside gene matches: 5. The CDR3 reads CASSRTGGSNQPQHF. The CDR3 coding sequence is TGTGCCAGCAGCCGCACAGGGGGGAGCAATCAGCCCCAGCATTTT.

Ten or more counts support this clonotype. V gene TRBV12-3 or TRBV12-4 combines with J gene TRBJ1-1; D is possibly TRBD1 (5 bases). V dropped 6 bases and J dropped 0 bases, with 14 bases sitting between them. The CDR3 runs 15 residues. CDR3 coding DNA: TGTGCCAGCAGCTCACAAGGGACGGTGAACACTGAAGCTTTCTTT. Translation: CASSSQGTVNTEAFF.

This chain uses TRBV19 with TRBJ2-7; possible D gene TRBD1, 5 bases. Looked up from germline, CDR1 is LNHDA and CDR2 is SQIVND (reference sequence). The CDR3 length is 14 residues. V gave up 7 bases and J gave up 5 bases, with 18 bases separating them. This CDR3 reads CASKDGNLGDEQYF. The CDR3 DNA reads TGTGCCAGTAAAGACGGAAACTTAGGGGACGAGCAGTACTTC.

The rearrangement uses TRBV5-4 and TRBJ2-2; no reliable D call. V lost 1 base and J 0 bases, leaving 10 bases between the germline ends. CDR1 is SGHNT and CDR2 is YYREEE in the germline V gene (reference sequence). The CDR3 is made up of 16 amino acids. In DNA, the CDR3 is TGTGCCAGCAGCTTGAGGGTGTACCCGAACACCGGGGAGCTGTTTTTT. The encoded protein is CASSLRVYPNTGELFF.

The rearrangement uses TRBV7-9 and TRBJ1-1; unclear D gene. Germline V gene sequence: CDR1 SEHNR, CDR2 FQNEAQ (reference sequence). CDR3 length: 14 amino acids. Trimming took 8 bases from V and 3 from J, leaving 16 bases between them. The CDR3 sequence is CASVYGQTDTEAFF. CDR3 nucleotide sequence: TGTGCCAGCGTCTACGGGCAGACTGACACTGAAGCTTTCTTT.

In this sample, this clonotype turned up many times. The rearrangement links TRBV18 to TRBJ2-2; D may be TRBD1 (6 bases). The germline V and J ends were trimmed by 2 bases and 2 bases, with 12 bases remaining between them. The germline V gene encodes CDR1 KGHSH and CDR2 LQKENI. The CDR3 spans 16 residues. The CDR3 reads CASSPRTVSNTGELFF. The CDR3 DNA sequence: TGTGCCAGCTCACCAAGGACAGTTTCTAACACCGGGGAGCTGTTTTTT.

This clonotype came up many times. The chain joins TRBV11-2 to TRBJ2-3; 8 nucleotides agree with TRBD1. Germline CDR1 and CDR2: SGHAT and FQNNGV. CDR3 length equals 17 residues. V trimming: 5 bases; J trimming: 2 bases; junction bases outside the gene matches: 12. The CDR3 is CASSPFPGQAFTDTQYF. Written as DNA, the CDR3 is TGTGCCAGCAGCCCCTTCCCGGGACAGGCCTTCACAGATACGCAGTATTTT.

The chain uses TRBV5-5 and TRBJ2-5, with 10 positions matching TRBD2. This CDR3 spans 16 amino acids. V was pared by 3 bases and J by 0 bases, with 5 bases of the junction left unmatched. Looked up from germline, CDR1 is SGHKS and CDR2 is YYEKEE (reference sequence). CDR3 sequence (DNA): TGTGCCAGCAGCTCCCCACTAGCGGGAAACCAAGAGACCCAGTACTTC. Its translation is CASSSPLAGNQETQYF.

This clonotype has more than one count but fewer than ten. The chain employs TRBV20-1 and TRBJ2-2; 9 bases align to TRBD1. CDR3 size: 15 residues. Germline lookup yields CDR1 DFQATT and CDR2 SNEGSKA (reference sequence). V shed 3 bases and J 7 bases; nucleotides not matched to a gene: 9. The CDR3 DNA reads TGCAGTGCTAGGCCCGGGACAGGGCGAGACGGGGAGCTGTTTTTT. As protein: CSARPGTGRDGELFF.